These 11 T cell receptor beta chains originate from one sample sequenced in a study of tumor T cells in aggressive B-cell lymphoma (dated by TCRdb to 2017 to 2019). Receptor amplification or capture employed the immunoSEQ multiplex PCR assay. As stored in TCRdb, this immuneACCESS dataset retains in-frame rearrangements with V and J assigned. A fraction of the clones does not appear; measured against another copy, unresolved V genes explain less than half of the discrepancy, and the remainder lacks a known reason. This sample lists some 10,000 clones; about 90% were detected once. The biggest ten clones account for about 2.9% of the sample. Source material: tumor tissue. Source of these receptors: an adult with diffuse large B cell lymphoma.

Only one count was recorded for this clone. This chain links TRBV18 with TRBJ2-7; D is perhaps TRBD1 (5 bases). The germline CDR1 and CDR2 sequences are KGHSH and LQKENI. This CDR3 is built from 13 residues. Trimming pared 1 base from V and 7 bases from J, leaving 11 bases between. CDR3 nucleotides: TGTGCCAGCTCACCACGGGTATCAGGGGAGCAGTACTTC. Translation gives CASSPRVSGEQYF.

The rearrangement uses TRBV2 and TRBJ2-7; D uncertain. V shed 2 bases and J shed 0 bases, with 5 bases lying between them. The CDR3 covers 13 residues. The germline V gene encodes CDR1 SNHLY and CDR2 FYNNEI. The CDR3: CASSEQASYEQYF. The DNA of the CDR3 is TGTGCCAGCAGTGAACAGGCCTCCTACGAGCAGTACTTC. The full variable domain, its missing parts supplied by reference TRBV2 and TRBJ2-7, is EPEVTQTPSHQVTQMGQEVILRCVPISNHLYFYWYRQILGQKVEFLVSFYNNEISEKSEIFDDQFSVERPDGSNFTLKIRSTKLEDSAMYFCASSEQASYEQYFGPGTRLTVT.

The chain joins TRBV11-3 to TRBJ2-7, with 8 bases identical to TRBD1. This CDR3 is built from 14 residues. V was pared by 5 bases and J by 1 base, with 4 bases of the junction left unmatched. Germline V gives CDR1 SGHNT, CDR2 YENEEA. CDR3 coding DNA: TGTGCCAGCAGCACCCGACAGGGGTCCTACGAGCAGTACTTC. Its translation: CASSTRQGSYEQYF.

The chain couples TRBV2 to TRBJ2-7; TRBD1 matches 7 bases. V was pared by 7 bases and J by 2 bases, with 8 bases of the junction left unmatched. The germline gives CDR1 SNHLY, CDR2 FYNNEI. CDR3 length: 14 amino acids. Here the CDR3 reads CASTRDSLAYEQYF. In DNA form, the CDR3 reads TGTGCCAGCACTAGGGACAGTTTGGCCTACGAGCAGTACTTC.

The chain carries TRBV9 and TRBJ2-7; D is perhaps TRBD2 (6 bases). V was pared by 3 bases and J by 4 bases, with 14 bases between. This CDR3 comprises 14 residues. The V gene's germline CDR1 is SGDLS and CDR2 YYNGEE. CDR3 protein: CASSEGGAPYEQYF. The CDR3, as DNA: TGTGCCAGCAGCGAGGGCGGGGCCCCTTACGAGCAGTACTTC.

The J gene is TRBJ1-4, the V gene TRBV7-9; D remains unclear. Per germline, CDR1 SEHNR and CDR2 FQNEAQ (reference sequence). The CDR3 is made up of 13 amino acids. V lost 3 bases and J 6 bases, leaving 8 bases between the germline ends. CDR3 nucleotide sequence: TGTGCCAGCAGCTTCCGGTTACATGAAAAACTGTTTTTT. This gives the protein CASSFRLHEKLFF.

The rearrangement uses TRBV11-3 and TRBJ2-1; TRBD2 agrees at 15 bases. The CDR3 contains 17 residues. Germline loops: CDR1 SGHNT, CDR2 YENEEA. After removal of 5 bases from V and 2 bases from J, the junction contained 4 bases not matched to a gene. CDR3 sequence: CASSQGLAGGTYNEQFF. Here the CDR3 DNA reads TGTGCCAGCAGCCAGGGACTAGCGGGAGGCACCTACAATGAGCAGTTCTTC.

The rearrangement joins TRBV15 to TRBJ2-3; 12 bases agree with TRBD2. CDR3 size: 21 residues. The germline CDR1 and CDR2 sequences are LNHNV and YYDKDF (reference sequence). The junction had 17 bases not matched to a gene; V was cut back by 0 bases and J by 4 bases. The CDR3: CATSRDGSPRLAGEWADTQYF. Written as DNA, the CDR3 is TGTGCCACCAGCAGAGATGGATCCCCGAGACTAGCGGGAGAGTGGGCAGATACGCAGTATTTT.

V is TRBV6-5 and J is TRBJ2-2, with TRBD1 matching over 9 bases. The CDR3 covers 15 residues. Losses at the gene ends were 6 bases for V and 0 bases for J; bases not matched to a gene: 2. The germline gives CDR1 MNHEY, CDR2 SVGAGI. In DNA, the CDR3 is TGTGCCAGCAGCCGGGACAGGGCGAACACCGGGGAGCTGTTTTTT. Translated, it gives CASSRDRANTGELFF.

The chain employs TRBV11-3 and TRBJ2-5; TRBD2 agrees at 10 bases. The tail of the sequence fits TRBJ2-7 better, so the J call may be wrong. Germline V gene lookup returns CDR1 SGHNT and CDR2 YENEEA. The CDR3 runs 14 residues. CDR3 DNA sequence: TGTGCCAGCAGCTTGACTAGCGGGCCCTACGAGCAGTACTTC. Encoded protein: CASSLTSGPYEQYF.

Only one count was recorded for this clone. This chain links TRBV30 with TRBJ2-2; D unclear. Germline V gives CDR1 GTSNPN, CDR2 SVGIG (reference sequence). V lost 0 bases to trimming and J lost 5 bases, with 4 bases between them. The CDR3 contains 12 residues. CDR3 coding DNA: TGTGCCTGGAGTGTCTCTACCGGGGAGCTGTTTTTT. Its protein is CAWSVSTGELFF.